Below are 32 T cell receptor beta chains sequenced from a single sample in a study of blood T cell repertoires in COVID-19. Sequencing was performed with immunoSEQ multiplex PCR; in TCRdb, only in-frame clones are kept and a portion is missing. The sample has 200,000 to 250,000 clones, almost 90% seen once. Sequencing was done on a sample of PBMCs or T cells enriched from blood (not recorded which). The source of these receptors is a man aged 30 to 39 who had been exposed to COVID-19.

This chain uses TRBV11-2 with TRBJ2-3; 12 bases map to TRBD2. The germline CDR1 and CDR2 sequences are SGHAT and FQNNGV. With 5 bases clipped from V and 2 bases from J, the junction kept 11 bases outside the gene matches. The CDR3 extends over 18 amino acids. The CDR3 protein is CASSLKSGTSGYTDTQYF. CDR3 DNA: TGTGCCAGCAGCCTGAAAAGCGGGACTAGCGGGTACACAGATACGCAGTATTTT.

The chain uses TRBV6-5 and TRBJ2-7; possible D gene TRBD1, 5 bases. V shed 11 bases and J shed 1 base, with 21 bases lying between them. Germline assignment: CDR1 MNHEY and CDR2 SVGAGI. The CDR3 is 15 residues long. DNA for the CDR3: TGTGCCGTGAGAGATTCTGGGGCAGTTTCCTACGAGCAGTACTTC. Its protein product is CAVRDSGAVSYEQYF.

The rearrangement links TRBV7-9 to TRBJ1-2; 8 nucleotides line up with TRBD1. This CDR3 is built from 13 residues. V dropped 5 bases and J dropped 7; count of bases not matched to a gene: 6. Germline V gene sequence: CDR1 SEHNR, CDR2 FQNEAQ (reference sequence). CDR3 protein: CASSLTGERGYTF. DNA for the CDR3: TGTGCCAGCAGCCTGACAGGGGAGCGTGGCTACACCTTC.

This chain connects TRBV19 to TRBJ1-3; no clear D gene. The CDR3 is 15 amino acids. V was clipped by 5 bases and J by 1 base, with 12 bases between them. CDR1 and CDR2 from the germline V gene are LNHDA and SQIVND (reference sequence). CDR3 sequence: CASSAQTKSGNTIYF. The CDR3 DNA reads TGTGCCAGTAGTGCACAGACCAAGTCTGGAAACACCATATATTTT.

The chain recombines TRBV27 with TRBJ1-5, with D perhaps TRBD1 (5 bases). Germline lookup yields CDR1 MNHEY and CDR2 SMNVEV (reference sequence). Trimming pared 2 bases from V and 2 bases from J, leaving 7 bases between. There are 14 residues in the CDR3. The CDR3 is CASSLKGGNQPQHF. CDR3 in DNA: TGTGCCAGCAGTTTAAAAGGGGGCAATCAGCCCCAGCATTTT.

This clone was observed a single time. The genes are TRBV5-5 and TRBJ2-7; D perhaps matches TRBD1 (6 bases). The CDR3 is 15 residues long. Germline V gene lookup returns CDR1 SGHKS and CDR2 YYEKEE (reference sequence). The ends were cut back, 4 bases at V and 0 bases at J, with 14 bases in the middle. The CDR3 DNA follows: TGTGCCAGCAGCGAGGGGGACACAAACTCCTACGAGCAGTACTTC. Protein sequence: CASSEGDTNSYEQYF.

The chain couples TRBV4-3 to TRBJ2-2; maybe TRBD2 (5 bases). CDR1 is LGHNA, CDR2 YSLEER, per germline. CDR3 size: 17 residues. The ends were cut back, 4 bases at V and 2 bases at J, with 17 bases in the middle. The CDR3 bases are TGCGCCAGCAGCCGATCAACGCAAAGCGGCAACACCGGGGAGCTGTTTTTT. It codes for CASSRSTQSGNTGELFF.

The chain links TRBV5-4 to TRBJ2-3; 11 nucleotides line up with TRBD2. J gave up 4 bases and V 2 bases, and 6 bases lay outside the gene matches. In germline, CDR1 is SGHNT, CDR2 YYREEE (reference sequence). The CDR3 sequence is 16 residues long. The chain's CDR3 is CASSLIAGGPPDTQYF. For the CDR3, the DNA is TGTGCCAGCAGCTTAATAGCGGGGGGGCCCCCAGATACGCAGTATTTT.

The chain joins TRBV6-1 to TRBJ2-3; possibly TRBD2 for D (5 bases). The CDR3 runs 16 residues. Germline lookup yields CDR1 MNHNS and CDR2 SASEGT. The V end was cut by 4 bases, the J end by 1 base, with 15 bases between. The CDR3 is CASSGRRGPGTDTQYF. The CDR3 DNA is TGTGCCAGCAGTGGGAGGAGAGGGCCCGGCACAGATACGCAGTATTTT.

V and J are TRBV4-2 and TRBJ1-1, with D perhaps TRBD1 (6 bases). CDR1 and CDR2 (germline): LGHNA, YNFKEQ. Between the trimmed V and J ends, which lost 3 bases and 8 bases, there was a span of 10 bases. The CDR3 runs 12 residues. The CDR3 spells CASSQNRVEAFF. The CDR3 region has the DNA TGTGCCAGCAGCCAGAACAGGGTAGAAGCTTTCTTT.

The chain couples TRBV2 to TRBJ1-5; the D gene is possibly TRBD1 (5 bases). The CDR3 consists of 13 residues. V lost 4 bases and J lost 6, with 10 bases in between. CDR1 and CDR2 (germline): SNHLY, FYNNEI. CDR3 loop: CASSVTVGQPQHF. For the CDR3, the DNA is TGTGCCAGCAGTGTGACAGTAGGTCAGCCCCAGCATTTT.

In its sample, this clone was seen once. This chain joins TRBV7-9 and TRBJ2-1, with D possibly matching TRBD1 (5 bases). This CDR3 has 15 residues. Per germline, CDR1 SEHNR and CDR2 FQNEAQ (reference sequence). Between the trimmed V and J ends, which lost 1 base and 2 bases, there was a span of 9 bases. The CDR3 bases are TGTGCCAGCAGCTTAGGCCAGGGTACCTACAATGAGCAGTTCTTC. Translation gives CASSLGQGTYNEQFF.

The chain carries TRBV7-9 and TRBJ2-3; D uncertain. Trimming removed 5 bases at V and 8 bases at J, with 11 bases between. Germline-derived CDR1 and CDR2 are SEHNR and FQNEAQ (reference sequence). The CDR3 consists of 12 residues. CDR3 in amino acids: CASSPSLGTQYF. The CDR3, as DNA: TGTGCCAGCAGCCCTAGTTTGGGTACGCAGTATTTT.

This clone was recorded only once. This chain uses TRBV27 with TRBJ1-5; TRBD1 aligns across 8 bases. Germline CDR1 reads MNHEY; CDR2 reads SMNVEV (reference sequence). CDR3 length equals 15 residues. V trimming: 1 base; J trimming: 7 bases; junction bases outside the gene matches: 6. CDR3 in amino acids: CASSLYGTGRQPQHF. The CDR3 region has the DNA TGTGCCAGCAGTTTATACGGGACAGGTAGACAGCCCCAGCATTTT.

The chain recombines TRBV7-8 with TRBJ1-6, with D unresolved. V dropped 8 bases and J dropped 0 bases, with 5 bases sitting between them. CDR1 and CDR2 (germline): SGHVS, FQNEAQ. This CDR3 is built from 13 residues. The CDR3 here is CASASSYNSPLHF. CDR3 DNA: TGTGCCAGCGCTAGCTCCTATAATTCACCCCTCCACTTT. The variable domain in full, completed from reference TRBV7-8 and TRBJ1-6, reads GAGVSQSPRYKVAKRGQDVALRCDPISGHVSLFWYQQALGQGPEFLTYFQNEAQLDKSGLPSDRFFAERPEGSVSTLKIQRTQQEDSAVYLCASASSYNSPLHFGNGTRLTVT.

There are a few counts of this clone. The J gene is TRBJ2-1, the V gene TRBV11-2, with D perhaps matching TRBD2 (5 bases). Trimming took 5 bases from V and 10 from J, leaving 27 bases between them. Germline V lookup: CDR1 SGHAT, CDR2 FQNNGV. This CDR3 comprises 17 residues. The CDR3 sequence: CASSPPLARSQVGEQFF. The CDR3 region has the DNA TGTGCCAGCAGCCCACCATTAGCGCGGTCCCAGGTAGGGGAGCAGTTCTTC.

The chain carries TRBV24-1 and TRBJ2-5, with D unresolved. The V end lost 4 bases, the J end lost 13 bases, and 15 bases lay between the germline ends. Germline assignment: CDR1 KGHDR and CDR2 SFDVKD. The CDR3 is made up of 12 amino acids. CDR3 sequence: CATSDPRVHGYF. CDR3 coding DNA: TGTGCCACCAGTGACCCTCGGGTTCACGGGTACTTC.

V is TRBV7-9 and J is TRBJ1-2, with 9 bases fitting TRBD1. The V gene end was trimmed by 6 bases and the J gene end by 6 bases; junction bases not matched to a gene: 8. The CDR3 has 14 amino acids. CDR1 and CDR2 from the germline V gene are SEHNR and FQNEAQ (reference sequence). The CDR3 protein is CASSYGQGPDGYTF. The CDR3 DNA is TGTGCCAGCAGTTATGGACAGGGGCCGGATGGCTACACCTTC.

The V gene is TRBV19, the J gene TRBJ1-1; D gene ambiguous. The CDR3 loop spans 16 amino acids. Germline CDR1 reads LNHDA; CDR2 reads SQIVND (reference sequence). V was cut by 8 bases and J by 1 base, with 20 bases left in between. Here the CDR3 reads CASRLTIRGRNTEAFF. In nucleotides, the CDR3 is TGTGCCAGTCGGCTAACGATTCGAGGGCGGAACACTGAAGCTTTCTTT.

The chain combines TRBV28 with TRBJ2-3; 13 positions match TRBD2. Germline V gene lookup returns CDR1 MDHEN and CDR2 SYDVKM. With 5 bases clipped from V and 3 bases from J, the junction kept 5 bases outside the gene matches. This CDR3 region has 16 residues. For the CDR3, the DNA is TGTGCCAGCAGTCCCCGACTAGCGGGGGGAACAGATACGCAGTATTTT. The encoded protein is CASSPRLAGGTDTQYF.

This sequence joins TRBV4-2 and TRBJ1-4, with 8 bases aligning to TRBD1. With V trimmed by 0 bases and J by 8 bases, 8 bases remained unmatched. The germline V gene has CDR1 LGHNA and CDR2 YNFKEQ. The CDR3 runs to 16 residues. Here the CDR3 DNA reads TGTGCCAGCAGCCAAGATGGAAGGACAGGGCGGGAAAAACTGTTTTTT. It yields the protein CASSQDGRTGREKLFF.

With respect to this clone: Different DNA sequences within this sample yield the same CDR3. This chain links TRBV5-1 with TRBJ1-4; TRBD1 matches 7 bases. The CDR3 consists of 14 residues. V lost 0 bases and J lost 8; bases outside the gene matches: 4. The germline CDR1 and CDR2 sequences are SGHRS and YFSETQ. CDR3 residues: CASSLGQGNEKLFF. CDR3 nucleotides: TGCGCCAGCAGCTTGGGACAGGGTAACGAAAAACTGTTTTTT. Using reference TRBV5-1 and TRBJ1-4 for the parts outside the CDR3, the full variable domain is KAGVTQTPRYLIKTRGQQVTLSCSPISGHRSVSWYQQTPGQGLQFLFEYFSETQRNKGNFPGRFSGRQFSNSRSEMNVSTLELGDSALYLCASSLGQGNEKLFFGSGTQLSVL.

The chain links TRBV2 to TRBJ1-1, with 8 bases that match TRBD1. After removal of 5 bases from V and 5 bases from J, the junction contained 7 bases not matched to a gene. This CDR3 region has 14 residues. The germline V gene encodes CDR1 SNHLY and CDR2 FYNNEI. DNA for the CDR3: TGTGCCAGCAGTACCCAGGGGGCCTGGACTGAAGCTTTCTTT. This encodes CASSTQGAWTEAFF.

This rearrangement joins TRBV9 to TRBJ2-2, with D perhaps TRBD1 (7 bases). Between the trimmed V and J ends, which lost 5 bases and 5 bases, there was a span of 16 bases. This CDR3 is 15 amino acids long. The germline V gene encodes CDR1 SGDLS and CDR2 YYNGEE. The CDR3 protein is CASRSGSGGTGELFF. Written as DNA, the CDR3 is TGTGCCAGCAGAAGCGGGTCAGGGGGTACCGGGGAGCTGTTTTTT.

The V and J genes are TRBV7-2 and TRBJ2-2; D may be TRBD1 (6 bases). The germline gives CDR1 SGHTA, CDR2 FQGNSA. Trimming removed 1 base from V and 5 bases from J, with 11 bases in between. The CDR3 covers 15 residues. The CDR3 nucleotides are TGTGCCAGCAGCTTAGTGCTGGGGGCTACCGGGGAGCTGTTTTTT. Translation: CASSLVLGATGELFF.

V usage is TRBV7-6 and J usage is TRBJ2-7; TRBD1 aligns across 7 bases. Per germline, CDR1 SGHVS and CDR2 FNYEAQ. CDR3 size: 15 residues. J gave up 5 bases and V 5 bases, and 12 bases lay outside the gene matches. CDR3 nucleotide sequence: TGTGCCAGCAGCCCGACAGGGCGAGGTGGTAACGAGCAGTACTTC. As protein: CASSPTGRGGNEQYF. Supplemented by reference TRBV7-6 and TRBJ2-7, the full variable domain reads GAGVSQSPRYKVTKRGQDVALRCDPISGHVSLYWYRQALGQGPEFLTYFNYEAQQDKSGLPNDRFSAERPEGSISTLTIQRTEQRDSAMYRCASSPTGRGGNEQYFGPGTRLTVT.

The chain employs TRBV5-1 and TRBJ2-2; 7 positions match TRBD1. The CDR3 extends over 15 amino acids. The junction had 4 bases not matched to a gene; V was cut back by 3 bases and J by 2 bases. Germline-derived CDR1 and CDR2 are SGHRS and YFSETQ. The CDR3 sequence: CASSSRDSNTGELFF. CDR3 bases: TGCGCCAGCAGCTCACGGGACAGTAACACCGGGGAGCTGTTTTTT. Using reference TRBV5-1 and TRBJ2-2 for the parts outside the CDR3, the full variable domain is KAGVTQTPRYLIKTRGQQVTLSCSPISGHRSVSWYQQTPGQGLQFLFEYFSETQRNKGNFPGRFSGRQFSNSRSEMNVSTLELGDSALYLCASSSRDSNTGELFFGEGSRLTVL.

The rearrangement uses TRBV19 and TRBJ2-1, with D maybe TRBD2 (6 bases). CDR3 length equals 14 residues. V was pared by 10 bases and J by 0 bases, with 13 bases between. The germline CDR1 and CDR2 sequences are LNHDA and SQIVND (reference sequence). The CDR3 DNA is TGTGCCACCCAGGAGGGGAGCTCCTACAATGAGCAGTTCTTC. Residues: CATQEGSSYNEQFF.

In this sample, this clone turned up once. The rearrangement joins TRBV4-1 to TRBJ2-7; 10 bases line up with TRBD2. Trimming removed 1 base from V and 0 bases from J; junction bases left unmatched: 3. The CDR3 totals 16 residues. Germline V CDR1 and CDR2: MGHRA, YSYEKL. DNA of the CDR3: TGCGCCAGCAGCCAAGGCCTAGCGGGGGCCTCCTACGAGCAGTACTTC. Translating gives CASSQGLAGASYEQYF.

As to this clone: Other nucleotide sequences from this sample produce the same CDR3. V and J are TRBV7-9 and TRBJ1-5; D possibly corresponds to TRBD1 (6 bases). V was pared by 4 bases and J by 7 bases, with 8 bases between. Per germline, CDR1 SEHNR and CDR2 FQNEAQ (reference sequence). This CDR3 contains 12 residues. This CDR3 reads CASSSDSQPQHF. CDR3 in DNA: TGTGCCAGCAGCTCGGACAGCCAGCCCCAGCATTTT.

The chain has TRBV30 and TRBJ2-6, with a weak D call TRBD1 (6 bases). The germline gives CDR1 GTSNPN, CDR2 SVGIG (reference sequence). The CDR3 sequence is 17 residues long. The V gene lost 4 bases and the J gene lost 1 base, with 17 bases spanning the gap. The CDR3 DNA reads as TGTGCCTGGAACAGGGATCTCTCAGGGTCTGGGGCCAACGTCCTGACTTTC. Translated: CAWNRDLSGSGANVLTF. Drawing the rest from reference TRBV30 and TRBJ2-6, the complete variable domain is SQTIHQWPATLVQPVGSPLSLECTVEGTSNPNLYWYRQAAGRGLQLLFYSVGIGQISSEVPQNLSASRPQDRQFILSSKKLLLSDSGFYLCAWNRDLSGSGANVLTFGAGSRLTVL.

The gene calls are TRBV19 and TRBJ2-5; 7 bases are shared with TRBD2. CDR1 and CDR2 from the germline V gene are LNHDA and SQIVND (reference sequence). J lost 5 bases, V lost 1 base, and 7 bases had no gene match. The CDR3 has 15 amino acids. CDR3 in DNA: TGTGCCAGTAGTATAGTTCCGGGGGGAAGGGAGACCCAGTACTTC. Translation: CASSIVPGGRETQYF.